This TCR beta chain was identified during a study of cytomegalovirus exposure and HLA in healthy donors. Amplification used 60 Vbeta primers and 13 Jbeta primers. Data came from immunoSEQ multiplex PCR; TCRdb stores just in-frame clones and leaves some out. This table has 70,000 to 90,000 clones, 70% to 85% appearing once. This CDR3 is 15 amino acids long. Germline V gene sequence: CDR1 SGDLS, CDR2 YYNGEE. The junction had 7 bases not matched to a gene; V was cut back by 1 base and J by 5 bases. The chain links TRBV9 to TRBJ2-5; TRBD2 agrees at 8 bases. This clonotype originated in a man aged 65 to 79 in good health and CMV-seropositive. Input material: PBMCs. CDR3 sequence (DNA): TGTGCCAGCAGCGTACGGGGCGGGGGGTTGGAGACCCAGTACTTC. Protein: CASSVRGGGLETQYF.